This TCR beta chain was obtained from a study of blood T cell repertoires in COVID-19. Study details: Samples came from the United States, Italy and Spain, spanning acute and convalescent COVID-19. PBMCs, B-cell-depleted T cells, or T cells provided the cDNA or gDNA that made up the material.

In this sample, this clone turned up a few times. V dropped 4 bases and J dropped 3; count of bases not matched to a gene: 6. The CDR3 loop spans 15 amino acids. CDR1 and CDR2 from the germline V gene are LNHDA and SQIVND (reference sequence). Original methodology: Using reference gene primer amplification, nucleated cell counts were estimated. The data were produced by immunoSEQ multiplex PCR, yet TCRdb's version contains in-frame clones alone and is incomplete. The DNA gave D and trimming, while V, J and clone size come from that table. This sample has fewer than 95,000 clones, with about two thirds found just once.

The sequencing input was peripheral blood. The clonotype comes from a woman older than 75 with acute or convalescent COVID-19. The gene calls are TRBV19 and TRBJ1-2; 9 bases match TRBD1. CDR3 amino acids: CASSNQQGADYGYTF. The CDR3 bases are TGTGCCAGTAGTAATCAACAGGGGGCAGACTATGGCTACACCTTC.